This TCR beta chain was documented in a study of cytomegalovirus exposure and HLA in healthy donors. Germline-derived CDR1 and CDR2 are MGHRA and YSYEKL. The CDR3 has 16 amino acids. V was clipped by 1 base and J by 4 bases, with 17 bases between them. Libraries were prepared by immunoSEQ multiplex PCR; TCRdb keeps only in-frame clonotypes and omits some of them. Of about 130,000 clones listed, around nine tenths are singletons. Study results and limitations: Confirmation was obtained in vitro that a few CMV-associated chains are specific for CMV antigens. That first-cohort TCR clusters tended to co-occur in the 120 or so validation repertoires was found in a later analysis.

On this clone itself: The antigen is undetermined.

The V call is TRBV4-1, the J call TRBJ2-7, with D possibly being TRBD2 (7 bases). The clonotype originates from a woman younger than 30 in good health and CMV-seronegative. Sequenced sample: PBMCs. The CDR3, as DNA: TGCGCCAGCAGCCAAGGCTTACAGGGAGGGGCTTACGAGCAGTACTTC. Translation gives CASSQGLQGGAYEQYF.